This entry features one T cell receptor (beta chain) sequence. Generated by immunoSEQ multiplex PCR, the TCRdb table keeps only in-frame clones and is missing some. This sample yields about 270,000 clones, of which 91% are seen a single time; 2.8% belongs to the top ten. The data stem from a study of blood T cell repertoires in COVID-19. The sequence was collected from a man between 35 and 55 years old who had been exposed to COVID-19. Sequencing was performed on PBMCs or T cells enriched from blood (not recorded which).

The CDR3 region has the DNA TGTGCCACCAGTGACCCTAGCGGGAGACACAATGAGCAGTTCTTC. Translating gives CATSDPSGRHNEQFF. The chain uses TRBV24-1 and TRBJ2-1; 10 bases align to TRBD2. CDR1 and CDR2 from the germline V gene are KGHDR and SFDVKD. The CDR3 has 15 amino acids. V trimming: 4 bases; J trimming: 5 bases; junction bases outside the gene matches: 4.